A single sample gave rise to the 7 T cell receptor beta chains below, sequenced in a study of blood T cell repertoires in COVID-19. Clones were sequenced by immunoSEQ multiplex PCR, and TCRdb holds only the in-frame ones, with some missing. This sample has some 240,000 clones; over 80% occur once, and the top ten carry about 1.5%. What was sequenced was peripheral blood. These receptors originate from a woman aged 40 to 50 who had recovered from COVID-19.

This chain uses TRBV30 with TRBJ1-4; weak D call: TRBD1 (6 bases). The CDR3 totals 15 residues. Germline assignment: CDR1 GTSNPN and CDR2 SVGIG (reference sequence). The ends were cut back, 0 bases at V and 0 bases at J, with 8 bases in the middle. Here the CDR3 reads CAWSVQGATNEKLFF. CDR3 in DNA: TGTGCCTGGAGTGTACAGGGAGCAACTAATGAAAAACTGTTTTTT.

This clone was counted between two and nine times. The chain has TRBV6-6 and TRBJ2-1, with D possibly being TRBD2 (6 bases). V was clipped by 7 bases and J by 10 bases, with 26 bases between them. The CDR3 sequence is 16 residues long. Germline V gives CDR1 MNHNY, CDR2 SVGAGI (reference sequence). This chain's CDR3 is CASNDPSGAGKEEQFF. The CDR3 region has the DNA TGTGCCAGCAACGACCCGAGTGGGGCGGGGAAGGAGGAGCAGTTCTTC.

CDR3 in amino acids: CAISSQGAGTNTEAFF. CDR3 bases: TGTGCCATCTCCAGCCAGGGGGCAGGCACGAACACTGAAGCTTTCTTT. The genes are TRBV10-3 and TRBJ1-1; 8 bases map to TRBD1. The V and J ends lost 8 bases and 1 base, in that order; junction bases with no gene match: 12. Germline CDR1 is ENHRY and CDR2 is SYGVKD. This CDR3 spans 16 amino acids.

The chain carries TRBV5-4 and TRBJ1-1, with D perhaps matching TRBD1 (6 bases). Germline loops: CDR1 SGHNT, CDR2 YYREEE (reference sequence). The CDR3 sequence is 14 residues long. V was clipped by 4 bases and J by 0 bases, with 10 bases between them. For the CDR3, the DNA is TGTGCCAGCAGCCAGGGGACGATGAACACTGAAGCTTTCTTT. It encodes CASSQGTMNTEAFF.

This clone was seen only once. This sequence joins TRBV5-4 and TRBJ2-7, with 7 nucleotides matching TRBD2. Germline CDR1 reads SGHNT; CDR2 reads YYREEE (reference sequence). The CDR3 is 14 amino acids. V lost 4 bases, J lost 6 bases, and 10 bases stayed unmatched. The chain's CDR3 is CASSRPGTISEQYF. DNA for the CDR3: TGTGCCAGCAGCCGACCCGGGACTATAAGCGAGCAGTACTTC. The full variable domain, rest sourced from reference TRBV5-4 and TRBJ2-7, is ETGVTQSPTHLIKTRGQQVTLRCSSQSGHNTVSWYQQALGQGPQFIFQYYREEENGRGNFPPRFSGLQFPNYSSELNVNALELDDSALYLCASSRPGTISEQYFGPGTRLTVT.

This clone was picked up one time. CDR3 amino acids: CASTVTGGVVGTQYF. DNA of the CDR3: TGTGCCAGCACCGTGACAGGGGGCGTAGTTGGTACGCAGTATTTT. This rearrangement joins TRBV7-2 to TRBJ2-3; 10 bases are shared with TRBD1. The V gene's germline CDR1 is SGHTA and CDR2 FQGNSA. After removal of 7 bases from V and 8 bases from J, the junction contained 12 bases not matched to a gene. This CDR3 spans 15 amino acids.

The CDR3 nucleotides read TGTGCCAGCCAGGACTACTACGAGCAGTACTTC. It codes for CASQDYYEQYF. This rearrangement joins TRBV6-5 to TRBJ2-7; a possible D gene is TRBD2 (6 bases). With 8 bases removed from V and 3 bases from J, the gap between germline ends came to 8 bases. CDR1 is MNHEY, CDR2 SVGAGI, per germline. CDR3 length: 11 residues.